This T cell receptor beta chain emerged from a study of blood T cell repertoires in COVID-19. Germline CDR1 WNHNN, CDR2 SYGVQD (reference sequence). V lost 4 bases and J 3 bases, leaving 10 bases between the germline ends. There are 13 residues in the CDR3. The table came from immunoSEQ multiplex PCR; TCRdb's copy has only in-frame clones and leaves some out. The table records roughly 100,000 clones, 80% to 90% of them present only once. The sequence was obtained from an older woman with acute or convalescent COVID-19. The sequencing sample was made of peripheral blood. V is TRBV10-1 and J is TRBJ2-7; the D is unclear. CDR3 DNA sequence: TGCGCCAGCAGTGTCAGGTTCAACTACGAGCAGTACTTC. Amino acids: CASSVRFNYEQYF.